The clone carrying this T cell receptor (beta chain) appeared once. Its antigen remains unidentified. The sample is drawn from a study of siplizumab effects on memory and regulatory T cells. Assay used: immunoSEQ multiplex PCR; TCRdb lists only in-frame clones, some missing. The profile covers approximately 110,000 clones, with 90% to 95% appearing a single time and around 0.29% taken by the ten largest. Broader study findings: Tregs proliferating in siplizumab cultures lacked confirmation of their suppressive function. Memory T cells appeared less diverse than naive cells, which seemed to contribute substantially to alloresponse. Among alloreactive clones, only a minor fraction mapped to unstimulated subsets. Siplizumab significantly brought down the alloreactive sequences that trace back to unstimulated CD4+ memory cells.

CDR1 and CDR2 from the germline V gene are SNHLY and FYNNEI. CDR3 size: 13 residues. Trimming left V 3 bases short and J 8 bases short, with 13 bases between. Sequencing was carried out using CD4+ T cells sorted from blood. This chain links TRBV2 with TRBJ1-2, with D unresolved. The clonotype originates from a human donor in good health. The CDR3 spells CASSEDSPSGYTF. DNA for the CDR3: TGTGCCAGCAGTGAGGACTCGCCTTCGGGCTACACCTTC.